This is a list of T cell receptor beta chains from one sample in a study of blood T cell repertoires in COVID-19. Assay: immunoSEQ multiplex PCR; the TCRdb copy retains only in-frame clones and omits some. The table includes 250,000 or so clones, 87% detected once. The specimen sequenced was peripheral blood. The source is a woman aged 40 to 50 who had recovered from COVID-19. CDR3s include the opening cysteine and the closing phenylalanine or tryptophan. Each record gives: V gene, D gene, J gene, CDR3 protein. D genes are given only for firm matches.

>TRBV7-9|.|TRBJ1-6
CASSLQGGSPLHF
>TRBV19|.|TRBJ1-5
CASSIGWGGNQPQHF
>TRBV2|TRBD1|TRBJ1-1
CASSYGTGLIEAFF
>TRBV6-6|.|TRBJ2-1
CASSYVGRSDEQFF
>TRBV18|.|TRBJ2-3
CASSPSTGTDTQYF
>TRBV19|.|TRBJ2-3
CASSMMAGGDTQYF
>TRBV30|.|TRBJ1-6
CAWSVLPGSNSPLHF
>TRBV21-1|.|TRBJ2-1
CASSIRDRVSYNEQFF
>TRBV7-9|.|TRBJ1-4
CASSSDFNEKLFF
>TRBV12-5|.|TRBJ2-5
CASGLWTSETQYF
>TRBV13|.|TRBJ1-3
CASSSPISGNTIYF
>TRBV5-1|.|TRBJ1-5
CASSLGDSYSNQPQHF
>TRBV4-1|.|TRBJ1-4
CASSPPGRVVGEKLFF
>TRBV2|.|TRBJ1-1
CASSGMGNTEAFF
>TRBV5-6|TRBD1|TRBJ1-6
CASSLRHRGLGHSPLHF
>TRBV5-4|.|TRBJ2-5
CASSSLQGTGETQYF
>TRBV30|TRBD2|TRBJ2-5
CAWKRAGVTGETQYF
>TRBV2|TRBD1|TRBJ1-2
CARRSGQGYGYTF
>TRBV6-5|.|TRBJ2-7
CASSYGPLGSYEQYF
>TRBV24-1|.|TRBJ2-3
CATSEAGGDTQYF
>TRBV5-6|TRBD1|TRBJ2-7
CASSSRDRLSYEQYF
>TRBV6-2/TRBV6-3|TRBD2|TRBJ2-7
CASSPKISGGPSYEQYF
>TRBV4-2|TRBD2|TRBJ2-2
CASSQEGLAGGPYTGELFF
>TRBV7-3|TRBD2|TRBJ2-5
CASSLRGTSYETQYF
>TRBV9|TRBD1|TRBJ1-1
CASSTRTGLNTEAFF
>TRBV5-1|.|TRBJ2-6
CASSPTTSGANVLTF
>TRBV5-1|.|TRBJ1-2
CASSLGQGDDNYGYTF